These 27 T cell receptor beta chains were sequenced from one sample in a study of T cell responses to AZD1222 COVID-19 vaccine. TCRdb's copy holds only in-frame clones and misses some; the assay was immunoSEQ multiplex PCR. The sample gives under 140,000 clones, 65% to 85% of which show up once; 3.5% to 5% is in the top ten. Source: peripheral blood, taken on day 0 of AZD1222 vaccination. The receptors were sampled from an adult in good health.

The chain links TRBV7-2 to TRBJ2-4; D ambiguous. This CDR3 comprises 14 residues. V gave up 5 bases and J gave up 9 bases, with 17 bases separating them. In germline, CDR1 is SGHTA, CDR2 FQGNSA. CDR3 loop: CASSPGPAKGIQYF. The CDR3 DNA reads TGTGCCAGCAGCCCAGGACCCGCGAAGGGCATTCAGTACTTC.

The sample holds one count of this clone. Here the CDR3 reads CASSLQGNYGYTF. The CDR3 DNA is TGTGCCAGCAGCCTACAGGGAAACTATGGCTACACCTTC. V usage is TRBV6-1 and J usage is TRBJ1-2; a weak D match, TRBD1 (6 bases). The CDR3 runs 13 residues. The V gene's germline CDR1 is MNHNS and CDR2 SASEGT. Trimming stripped 6 bases from V and 2 bases from J, with 10 bases between.

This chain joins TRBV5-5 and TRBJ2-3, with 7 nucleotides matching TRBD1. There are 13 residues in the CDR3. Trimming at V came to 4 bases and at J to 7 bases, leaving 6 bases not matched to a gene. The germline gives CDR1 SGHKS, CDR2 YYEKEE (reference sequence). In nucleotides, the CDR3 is TGTGCCAGCAGCCGTGAGGGGGCTAATACGCAGTATTTT. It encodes CASSREGANTQYF.

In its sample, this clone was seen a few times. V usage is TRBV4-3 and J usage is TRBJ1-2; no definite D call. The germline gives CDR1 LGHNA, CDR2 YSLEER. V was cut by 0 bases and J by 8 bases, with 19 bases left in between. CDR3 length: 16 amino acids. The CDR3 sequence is CASSQDLHGQTAGYTF. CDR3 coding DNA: TGCGCCAGCAGCCAAGACCTTCATGGGCAGACGGCGGGCTACACCTTC.

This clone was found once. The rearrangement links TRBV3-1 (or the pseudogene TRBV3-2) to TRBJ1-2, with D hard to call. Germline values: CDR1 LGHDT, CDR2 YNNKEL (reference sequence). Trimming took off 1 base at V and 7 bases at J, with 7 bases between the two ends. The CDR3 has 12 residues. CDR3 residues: CASSQAWGGYTF. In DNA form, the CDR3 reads TGTGCCAGCAGCCAAGCTTGGGGTGGCTACACCTTC.

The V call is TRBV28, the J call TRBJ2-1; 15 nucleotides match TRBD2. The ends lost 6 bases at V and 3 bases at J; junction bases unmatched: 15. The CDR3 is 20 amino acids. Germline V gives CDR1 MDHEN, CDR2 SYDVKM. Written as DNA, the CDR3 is TGTGCCAGCAGCCCCACCCGGACTAGCGGGAGGGCCCTACTCTACAATGAGCAGTTCTTC. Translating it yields CASSPTRTSGRALLYNEQFF.

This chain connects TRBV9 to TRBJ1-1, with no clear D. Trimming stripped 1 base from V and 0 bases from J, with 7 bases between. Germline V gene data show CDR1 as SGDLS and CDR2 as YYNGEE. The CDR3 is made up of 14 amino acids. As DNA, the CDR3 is TGTGCCAGCAGCGTAACAGTAATGAACACTGAAGCTTTCTTT. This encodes CASSVTVMNTEAFF.

DNA for the CDR3: TGTGCCAGCAGCCCGGACAGGGTACGGACCGGGGAGCTGTTTTTT. It specifies CASSPDRVRTGELFF. V is TRBV7-8 and J is TRBJ2-2, with 8 positions matching TRBD1. Germline-derived CDR1 and CDR2 are SGHVS and FQNEAQ. Trimming at V came to 5 bases and at J to 5 bases, leaving 7 bases not matched to a gene. The CDR3 contains 15 residues.

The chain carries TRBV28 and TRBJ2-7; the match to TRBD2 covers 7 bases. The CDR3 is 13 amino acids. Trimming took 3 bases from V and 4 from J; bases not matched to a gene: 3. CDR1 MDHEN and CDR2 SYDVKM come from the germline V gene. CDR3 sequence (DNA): TGTGCCAGCAGTTTCGGACTAGATTACGAGCAGTACTTC. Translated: CASSFGLDYEQYF.

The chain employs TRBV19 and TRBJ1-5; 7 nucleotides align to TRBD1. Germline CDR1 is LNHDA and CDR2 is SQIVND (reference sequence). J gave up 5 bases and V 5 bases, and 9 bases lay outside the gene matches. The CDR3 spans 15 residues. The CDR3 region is CASSPPGQPYQPQHF. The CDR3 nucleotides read TGTGCCAGTAGTCCACCGGGACAGCCATATCAGCCCCAGCATTTT.

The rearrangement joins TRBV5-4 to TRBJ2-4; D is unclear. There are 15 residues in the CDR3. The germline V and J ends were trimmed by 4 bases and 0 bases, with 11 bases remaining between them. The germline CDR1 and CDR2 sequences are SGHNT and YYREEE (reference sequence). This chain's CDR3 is CASSHEFGAKNIQYF. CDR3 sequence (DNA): TGTGCCAGCAGCCACGAATTCGGAGCCAAAAACATTCAGTACTTC.

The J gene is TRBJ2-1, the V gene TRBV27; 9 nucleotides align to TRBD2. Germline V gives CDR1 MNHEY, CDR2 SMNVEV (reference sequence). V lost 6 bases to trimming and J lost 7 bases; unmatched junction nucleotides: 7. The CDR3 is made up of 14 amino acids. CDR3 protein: CASRGGLAGNEQFF. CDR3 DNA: TGTGCCAGCAGGGGGGGGCTAGCGGGAAATGAGCAGTTCTTC.

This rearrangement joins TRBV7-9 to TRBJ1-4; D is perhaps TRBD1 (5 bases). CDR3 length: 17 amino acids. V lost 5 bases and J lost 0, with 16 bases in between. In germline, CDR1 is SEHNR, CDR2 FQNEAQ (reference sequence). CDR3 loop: CASSPPGSGTTNEKLFF. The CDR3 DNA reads TGTGCCAGCAGCCCCCCAGGGTCGGGGACAACTAATGAAAAACTGTTTTTT.

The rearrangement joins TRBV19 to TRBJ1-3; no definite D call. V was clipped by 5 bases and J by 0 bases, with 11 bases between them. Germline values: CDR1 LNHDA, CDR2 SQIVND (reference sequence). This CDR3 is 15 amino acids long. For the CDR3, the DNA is TGTGCCAGTAGTGTCGAAGGGATCTCTGGAAACACCATATATTTT. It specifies CASSVEGISGNTIYF.

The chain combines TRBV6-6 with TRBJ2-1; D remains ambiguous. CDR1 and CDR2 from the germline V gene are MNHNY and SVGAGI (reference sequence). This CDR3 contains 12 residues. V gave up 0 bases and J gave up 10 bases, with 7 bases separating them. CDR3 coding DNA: TGTGCCAGCAGTTACTCGACCCGGGAGCAGTTCTTC. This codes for CASSYSTREQFF.

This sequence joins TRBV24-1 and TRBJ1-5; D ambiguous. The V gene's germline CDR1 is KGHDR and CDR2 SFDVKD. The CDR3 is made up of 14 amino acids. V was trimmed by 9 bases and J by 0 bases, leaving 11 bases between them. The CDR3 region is CATQEGYSNQPQHF. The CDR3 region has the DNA TGTGCCACCCAGGAGGGCTATAGCAATCAGCCCCAGCATTTT.

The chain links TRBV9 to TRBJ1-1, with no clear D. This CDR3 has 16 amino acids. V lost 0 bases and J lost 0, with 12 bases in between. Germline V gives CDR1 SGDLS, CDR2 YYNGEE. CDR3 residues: CASSVAPRTVNTEAFF. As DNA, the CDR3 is TGTGCCAGCAGCGTAGCCCCCCGGACGGTGAACACTGAAGCTTTCTTT.

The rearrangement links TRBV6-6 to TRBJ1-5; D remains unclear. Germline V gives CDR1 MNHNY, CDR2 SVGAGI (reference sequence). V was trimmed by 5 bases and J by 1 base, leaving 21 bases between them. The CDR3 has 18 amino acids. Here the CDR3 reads CASSPIPTRVGSNQPQHF. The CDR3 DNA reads TGTGCCAGCAGTCCTATTCCCACACGGGTAGGGAGCAATCAGCCCCAGCATTTT.

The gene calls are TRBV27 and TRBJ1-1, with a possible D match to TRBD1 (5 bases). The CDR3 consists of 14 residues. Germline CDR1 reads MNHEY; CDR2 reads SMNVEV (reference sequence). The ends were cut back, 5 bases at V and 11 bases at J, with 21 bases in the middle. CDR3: CASSPLRGSSLAFF. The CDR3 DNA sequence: TGTGCCAGCAGTCCGCTCCGGGGCTCTTCTCTGGCTTTCTTT.

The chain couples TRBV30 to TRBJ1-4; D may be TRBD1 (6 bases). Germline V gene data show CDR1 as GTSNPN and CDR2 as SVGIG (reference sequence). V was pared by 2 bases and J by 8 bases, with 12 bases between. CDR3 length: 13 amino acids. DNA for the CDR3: TGTGCCTGGAGTCGGCAAAGGGGGGAAAAACTGTTTTTT. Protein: CAWSRQRGEKLFF.

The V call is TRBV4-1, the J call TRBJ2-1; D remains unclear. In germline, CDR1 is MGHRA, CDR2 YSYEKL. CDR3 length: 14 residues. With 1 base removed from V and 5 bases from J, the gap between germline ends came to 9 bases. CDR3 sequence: CASSQGGVNNEQFF. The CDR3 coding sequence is TGCGCCAGCAGCCAAGGCGGAGTAAACAATGAGCAGTTCTTC.

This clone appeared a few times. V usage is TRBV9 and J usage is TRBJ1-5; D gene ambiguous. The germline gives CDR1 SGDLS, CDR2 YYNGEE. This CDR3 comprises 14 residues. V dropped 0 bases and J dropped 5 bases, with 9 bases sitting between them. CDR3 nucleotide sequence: TGTGCCAGCAGCGTAGCTAGAGACTATCAGCCCCAGCATTTT. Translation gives CASSVARDYQPQHF.

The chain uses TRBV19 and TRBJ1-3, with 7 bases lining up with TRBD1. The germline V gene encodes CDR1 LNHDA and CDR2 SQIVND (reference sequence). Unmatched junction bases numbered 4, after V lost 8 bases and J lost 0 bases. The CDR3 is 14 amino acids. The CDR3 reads CASDTGASGNTIYF. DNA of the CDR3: TGTGCCAGTGATACAGGGGCCTCTGGAAACACCATATATTTT.

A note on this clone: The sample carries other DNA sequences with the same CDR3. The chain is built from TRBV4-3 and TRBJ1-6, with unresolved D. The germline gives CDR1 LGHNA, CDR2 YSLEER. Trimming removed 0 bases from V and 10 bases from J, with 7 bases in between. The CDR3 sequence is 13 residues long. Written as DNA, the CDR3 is TGCGCCAGCAGCCAAGATCTAGGATCACCCCTCCACTTT. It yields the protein CASSQDLGSPLHF.

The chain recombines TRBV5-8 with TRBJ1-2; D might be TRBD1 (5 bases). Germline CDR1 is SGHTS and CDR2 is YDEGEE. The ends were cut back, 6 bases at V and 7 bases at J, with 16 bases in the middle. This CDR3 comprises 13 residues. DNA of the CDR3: TGTGCCAGCAAGTTCCCAGGGCTAGGTGGCTACACCTTC. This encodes CASKFPGLGGYTF.

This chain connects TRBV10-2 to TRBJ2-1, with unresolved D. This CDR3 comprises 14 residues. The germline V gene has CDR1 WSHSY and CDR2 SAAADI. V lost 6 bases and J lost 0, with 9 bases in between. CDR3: CASRMGSSYNEQFF. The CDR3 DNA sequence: TGCGCCAGCAGAATGGGTTCCTCCTACAATGAGCAGTTCTTC.

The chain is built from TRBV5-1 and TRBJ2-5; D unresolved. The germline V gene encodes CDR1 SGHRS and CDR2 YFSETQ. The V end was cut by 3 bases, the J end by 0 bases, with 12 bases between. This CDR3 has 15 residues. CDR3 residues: CASSYSALYQETQYF. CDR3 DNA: TGCGCCAGCAGCTATTCCGCGCTGTACCAAGAGACCCAGTACTTC.